Below, 25 T cell receptor beta chains from the same sample are listed, as sequenced in a study of tumor-infiltrating lymphocytes in primary liver carcinoma. Reverse transcription of about 0.5 ug total RNA with a constant-region primer produced TCR beta cDNA. Modified slightly, ARM-PCR produced TCR beta libraries over three nested multiplex PCR rounds. Forward primers for TRBV1-TRBV30 and a C-beta reverse primer served the first two PCR rounds, at roughly 10 cycles each. One entry per CDR3 protein, called by TCRdb with MiXCR from the multiplex PCR reads. The data show over 75,000 distinct CDR3 sequences, 55% to 75% seen once. Co-extracted RNA and DNA came from roughly 20-30 mg of unsorted bulk tissue. The sequenced sample consisted of tumor-adjacent normal liver tissue. These receptors all stem from a man between 40 and 49 years old with primary liver carcinoma and hepatitis B virus infection.

On this clonotype: The conserved closing phenylalanine or tryptophan is absent in this CDR3, likely reflecting a read error. The chain uses TRBV29-1 and TRBJ2-5; D is possibly TRBD2 (6 bases). Trimming removed 5 bases from V and 4 bases from J, with 11 bases in between. Germline CDR1 SQVTM, CDR2 ANQGSEA. This CDR3 spans 12 amino acids. The CDR3 region has the DNA TGCAGCGTTACTCTGGGGGGAGAGACCCAGTACCTC. Residues: CSVTLGGETQYL.

This clonotype was detected only a few times. CDR3 loop: CASSYEGSSYEQYF. DNA for the CDR3: TGTGCCAGCAGTTACGAGGGGAGCTCCTACGAGCAGTACTTC. The gene calls are TRBV6-2 or TRBV6-3 and TRBJ2-7; the D gene could be TRBD1 or TRBD2 (5 bases each). Per germline, CDR1 MNHEY and CDR2 SVGEGT. CDR3 length equals 14 residues. Trimming pared 2 bases from V and 0 bases from J, leaving 8 bases between.

As regards this clonotype: A much larger clone lies a single base off, so this may be a read error. V gene TRBV11-2 combines with J gene TRBJ2-2; D is undetermined. There are 14 residues in the CDR3. Germline CDR1 and CDR2: SGHAT and FQNNGV. Trimming took 4 bases from V and 8 from J, leaving 14 bases between them. CDR3: CASSSSKYGGELFF. The DNA of the CDR3 is TGTGCCAGCAGCTCAAGCAAGTACGGGGGGGAGCTGTTTTTT.

Worth noting for this clonotype: An end of the junction does not agree with germline; a read error may underlie this. The genes are TRBV11-2 and TRBJ2-7; weak D call: TRBD2 (6 bases). The CDR3 is 15 amino acids. Germline loops: CDR1 SGHAT, CDR2 FQNNGV. The CDR3 is CASSLGGTLPYKQYF. Here the CDR3 DNA reads TGTGCCAGTAGCCTCGGCGGGACGCTACCCTACAAGCAGTACTTC.

This chain connects TRBV11-2 to TRBJ1-3; D remains ambiguous. Germline CDR1 and CDR2: SGHAT and FQNNGV. Trimming took off 8 bases at V and 0 bases at J, with 14 bases between the two ends. This CDR3 region has 15 residues. CDR3 in DNA: TGTGCCAGCGGCTCTACACTCCTCTCTGGAAACACCATATATTTT. The encoded protein is CASGSTLLSGNTIYF.

This clonotype occurred once. V usage is TRBV11-2 and J usage is TRBJ2-2; D not resolved. V gave up 7 bases and J gave up 5 bases, with 11 bases separating them. Germline CDR1 is SGHAT and CDR2 is FQNNGV. The CDR3 is 13 residues long. The CDR3 reads CASNFKVTGELFF. The CDR3 DNA sequence: TGTGCCAGCAACTTCAAAGTTACCGGGGAGCTGTTTTTT.

The rearrangement uses TRBV11-2 and TRBJ2-5, with D unclear. Trimming shortened V by 4 bases and J by 1 base, and 10 bases separated the two germline ends. Germline CDR1 SGHAT, CDR2 FQNNGV. The CDR3 contains 14 residues. CDR3 sequence: CASSYSPAQETQYF. The DNA of the CDR3 is TGTGCCAGCAGCTATTCGCCAGCCCAAGAGACCCAGTACTTC.

About this clonotype itself: Its ends do not fully match the called genes, so a read error is possible. The chain links TRBV11-2 to TRBJ2-7, with 9 bases aligning to TRBD2. Germline assignment: CDR1 SGHAT and CDR2 FQNNGV. CDR3 size: 15 residues. CDR3: CASSPISGGSYEQNF. The CDR3 DNA follows: TGTGCCAGCAGCCCCATTAGCGGGGGCTCCTACGAGCAGAACTTC. Looking up the rest from reference TRBV11-2 and TRBJ2-7 gives the full variable domain: EAGVAQSPRYKIIEKRQSVAFWCNPISGHATLYWYQQILGQGPKLLIQFQNNGVVDDSQLPKDRFSAERLKGVDSTLKIQPAKLEDSAVYLCASSPISGGSYEQNFGPGTRLTVT.

This clonotype has a handful of counts. The chain is built from TRBV7-9 and TRBJ1-1, with 7 bases that match TRBD1. The trim removed 0 bases at V and 8 bases at J, leaving 6 bases unmatched. This CDR3 comprises 14 residues. Germline V gene data show CDR1 as SEHNR and CDR2 as FQNEAQ (reference sequence). CDR3 loop: CASSLAEGQPEAFF. The CDR3 nucleotides read TGTGCCAGCAGCTTAGCGGAGGGACAGCCCGAAGCTTTCTTT.

On this clonotype: A much more abundant neighbour one base away suggests this may be a read error. V usage is TRBV5-6 and J usage is TRBJ1-1; D perhaps matches TRBD1 (6 bases). This CDR3 region has 14 residues. The germline V gene encodes CDR1 SGHDT and CDR2 YYEEEE. V was clipped by 3 bases and J by 5 bases, with 14 bases between them. DNA of the CDR3: TGTGCCAGCAGCTCCCCCGGGGGCAAAACTGAAGCTTTCTTT. It specifies CASSSPGGKTEAFF.

As concerns this clonotype: An end of the junction differs from the germline gene, which may be a read error. The V call is TRBV6-5, the J call TRBJ1-2; D call uncertain. The CDR3 has 14 amino acids. The germline CDR1 and CDR2 sequences are MNHEY and SVGAGI. CDR3 in DNA: TGTGCCAGCTGTTACTCGGTATTTAACTATGGCTACACCTTC. This encodes CASCYSVFNYGYTF.

This clonotype was detected a few times. The CDR3 sequence is CASSPTYNEQFF. DNA of the CDR3: TGTGCCAGCAGCCCGACCTACAATGAGCAGTTCTTC. The rearrangement links TRBV7-9 to TRBJ2-1; no clear D. In germline, CDR1 is SEHNR, CDR2 FQNEAQ (reference sequence). CDR3 length: 12 residues. V was pared by 5 bases and J by 2 bases, with 4 bases between.

This clonotype was detected once. The CDR3 does not end in the conserved phenylalanine or tryptophan, so this is likely a read error. The V call is TRBV14, the J call TRBJ2-2; D not certain. CDR1 is SGHDN and CDR2 is FVKESK in the germline V gene. The CDR3 covers 17 residues. With 4 bases removed from V and 0 bases from J, the gap between germline ends came to 15 bases. The CDR3 DNA is TGTGCCAGCAGCCCTTCTCGGCGGTCTTCGAACACCGGGGAGCTGTTTTTA. Protein product: CASSPSRRSSNTGELFL.

Concerning this clonotype itself: This CDR3 is missing its conserved last phenylalanine or tryptophan, likely due to a read error. Because the CDR3's place on the DNA is in doubt, the DNA is left out and the CDR3 is given as listed by TCRdb. The V call is TRBV11-2, the J call TRBJ2-7; the tabulated D call, TRBD2, remains unverified against the DNA. Germline V gene lookup returns CDR1 SGHAT and CDR2 FQNNGV. The CDR3 numbers 14 amino acids, ends counted. This CDR3 reads CASSLTEGAYERYS.

As to this clonotype: Its ends do not fully match the called genes, so a read error is possible. V is TRBV7-8 and J is TRBJ2-7, with a weak D call TRBD2 (6 bases). Germline V gives CDR1 SGHVS, CDR2 FQNEAQ. The CDR3 covers 13 residues. The CDR3 nucleotides read TGTGCCAGCTGCTTTACCACCGGGAGCGAACAGTACTTC. Translated: CASCFTTGSEQYF. The variable domain in full, with the rest retrieved from reference TRBV7-8 and TRBJ2-7, is GAGVSQSPRYKVAKRGQDVALRCDPISGHVSLFWYQQALGQGPEFLTYFQNEAQLDKSGLPSDRFFAERPEGSVSTLKIQRTQQEDSAVYLCASCFTTGSEQYFGPGTRLTVT.

A word on this clonotype: A read error may produce the germline difference seen at one junction end. The rearrangement links TRBV6-6 to TRBJ1-5, with TRBD1 identical over 12 bases. The CDR3 has 19 amino acids. Per germline, CDR1 MNHNY and CDR2 SVGAGI (reference sequence). The CDR3 nucleotides are TGTGCCAGAAGTTACTCACAGGGACAGGGGGCCGATAGCGATCAGCCCCAGCATTTT. It is translated as CARSYSQGQGADSDQPQHF.

Points on this clonotype: A read error may be the cause here, since a much bigger clone is one base away. The V and J genes are TRBV6-1 and TRBJ2-7; 9 bases line up with TRBD1. The ends lost 4 bases at V and 6 bases at J; junction bases unmatched: 10. The CDR3 sequence is 15 residues long. From germline, CDR1 is MNHNS and CDR2 SASEGT. CDR3 residues: CASSVVGTGFGEQYF. DNA for the CDR3: TGTGCCAGCAGTGTAGTGGGGACAGGGTTCGGCGAGCAGTACTTC.

This sequence joins TRBV11-2 and TRBJ2-4, with TRBD2 as a possible D gene (5 bases). V was shortened by 5 bases and J by 7 bases, with 15 bases between the two germline ends. This CDR3 comprises 14 residues. Germline CDR1 reads SGHAT; CDR2 reads FQNNGV. The CDR3 nucleotides read TGTGCCAGCAGCGGAGCAGCGGCTGACAACATTCAGTACTTC. Translating it yields CASSGAAADNIQYF.

The genes are TRBV10-2 and TRBJ2-7; D gene unclear. CDR3 length: 13 amino acids. CDR1 and CDR2 (germline): WSHSY, SAAADI. Trimming stripped 6 bases from V and 2 bases from J, with 11 bases between. The CDR3 sequence: CASRETAAYEQYF. For the CDR3, the DNA is TGCGCCAGCAGAGAAACGGCCGCCTACGAGCAGTACTTC.

Concerning this clonotype: A much larger clone differs from this one at a single base, so this may be a read error. The chain recombines TRBV6-1 with TRBJ2-1, with TRBD2 identical over 11 bases. The CDR3 has 18 residues. Germline lookup yields CDR1 MNHNS and CDR2 SASEGT. The CDR3 nucleotides are TGTACCAGCAGCAATCACCCGGGGGGTAGCGGGGGGGGTAATGAGCAGTTCTTC. Its translation is CTSSNHPGGSGGGNEQFF.

With respect to this clonotype: Just one base apart from a much larger clone, this may be a read error. J is TRBJ2-1 and V is TRBV6-2 or TRBV6-3; tentatively, D is TRBD2 (6 bases). V lost 5 bases to trimming and J lost 12 bases, with 17 bases between them. CDR3 size: 13 residues. From germline, CDR1 is MNHEY and CDR2 SVGEGT. The CDR3 bases are TGTGCCAGCAGTAGACCGGGACTCCCAATGCAGTTCTTC. Its protein product is CASSRPGLPMQFF.

As regards this clonotype: This CDR3 is missing its conserved last phenylalanine or tryptophan, likely due to a read error. This chain uses TRBV6-5 with TRBJ2-1; possibly TRBD2 for D (6 bases). The CDR3 spans 15 residues. The V gene's germline CDR1 is MNHEY and CDR2 SVGAGI. V was pared by 6 bases and J by 3 bases, with 15 bases between. CDR3 DNA sequence: TGTGCCAGCAGATACGGGAGCGTGAGCTACAATGAGCAGTTCTCC. Translation gives CASRYGSVSYNEQFS.

In this sample, this clonotype turned up many times. The chain employs TRBV7-8 and TRBJ2-1, with D maybe TRBD2 (7 bases). This CDR3 has 11 residues. CDR1 SGHVS and CDR2 FQNEAQ come from the germline V gene. The CDR3: CSSGGHNEQFF. DNA of the CDR3: TGTTCATCCGGGGGGCACAATGAGCAGTTCTTC.

About this clonotype itself: One junction end does not reproduce the germline sequence, and a read error may be involved. The chain combines TRBV11-2 with TRBJ2-5, with 7 bases aligning to TRBD2. The CDR3 covers 16 residues. The germline V gene encodes CDR1 SGHAT and CDR2 FQNNGV. The DNA of the CDR3 is TGTGTCAGCATCTTAGTCCCGGTTAGCGGGCAAGAGACCCAGTACTTC. As protein: CVSILVPVSGQETQYF.

This chain links TRBV28 with TRBJ2-7, with D maybe TRBD2 (6 bases). V lost 6 bases, J lost 2 bases, and 17 bases lay in between. CDR1 and CDR2 from the germline V gene are MDHEN and SYDVKM. The CDR3 contains 15 residues. The DNA for the CDR3 is TGTGCCAGCAGCCTACCTCGGGGAGGCGCCTACGAGCAGTACTTC. Its protein product is CASSLPRGGAYEQYF.